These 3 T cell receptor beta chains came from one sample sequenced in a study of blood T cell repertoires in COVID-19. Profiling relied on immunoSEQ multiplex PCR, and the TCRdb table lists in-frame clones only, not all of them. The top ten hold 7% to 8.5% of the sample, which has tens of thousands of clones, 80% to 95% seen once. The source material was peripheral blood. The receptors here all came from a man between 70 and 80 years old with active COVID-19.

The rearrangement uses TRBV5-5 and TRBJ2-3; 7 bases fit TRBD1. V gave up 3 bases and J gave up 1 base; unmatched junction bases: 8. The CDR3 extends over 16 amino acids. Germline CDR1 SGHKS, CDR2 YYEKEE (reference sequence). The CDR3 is CASSWGQLHGTDTQYF. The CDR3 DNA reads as TGTGCCAGCAGCTGGGGACAGTTACATGGCACAGATACGCAGTATTTT.

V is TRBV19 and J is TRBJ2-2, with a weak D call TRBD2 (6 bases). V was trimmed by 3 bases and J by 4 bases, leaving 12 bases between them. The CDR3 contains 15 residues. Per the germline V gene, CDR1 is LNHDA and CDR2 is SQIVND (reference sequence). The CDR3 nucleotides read TGTGCCAGTAGTATGACTAGGGCGAGCACCGGGGAGCTGTTTTTT. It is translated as CASSMTRASTGELFF.

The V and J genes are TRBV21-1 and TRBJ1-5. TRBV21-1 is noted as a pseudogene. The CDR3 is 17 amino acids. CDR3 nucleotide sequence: TGTGCCAGCAGCAAAGGCCGGTGCCGCCGGGGCAATCAGCCCCAGCATTTT. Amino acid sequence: CASSKGRCRRGNQPQHF.